A selection of T cell receptor beta chains follows, all from one sample in a study of T cell responses to AZD1222 COVID-19 vaccine. Profiled with immunoSEQ multiplex PCR; TCRdb holds only in-frame clones, not every one. The table has tens of thousands of clones, over 85% seen once. The starting material was peripheral blood, obtained on day 0 of AZD1222 vaccination. The receptors originated from an adult in good health. The CDR3 runs from the conserved cysteine through the conserved F or W. The D gene is left open where the match is weak. Clone size, where shown, is once, few, many, or a class for clones that have expanded.

NA | TRBJ1-6 | NA | TRBV27 | CASSLVPRSNSPLHF | TGTGCCAGCAGTTTGGTACCGAGAAGTAATTCACCCCTCCACTTT
NA | TRBJ2-7 | NA | TRBV7-8 | CASSLEGFSYEQYF | TGTGCCAGCAGCTTAGAAGGGTTTTCCTACGAGCAGTACTTC
NA | TRBJ2-5 | TRBD1 | TRBV3-1/TRBV3-2 | CASSLGQGGSETQYF | TGTGCCAGCAGTCTCGGACAGGGGGGATCAGAGACCCAGTACTTC
once | TRBJ1-1 | NA | TRBV20-1 | CSASGETEAFF | TGCAGTGCTTCAGGGGAGACTGAAGCTTTCTTT
NA | TRBJ1-1 | TRBD1 | TRBV15 | CATSRGGTGNTEAFF | TGTGCCACCAGCAGAGGGGGGACAGGGAACACTGAAGCTTTCTTT
NA | TRBJ1-3 | NA | TRBV5-6 | CASSSEFSGNTIYF | TGTGCCAGCAGCTCCGAGTTCTCTGGAAACACCATATATTTT
NA | TRBJ2-2 | TRBD1 | TRBV24-1 | CATSDATGLTGELFF | TGTGCCACCAGTGATGCGACAGGGCTCACCGGGGAGCTGTTTTTT
NA | TRBJ1-1 | NA | TRBV7-9 | CASSLGKWNTEAFF | TGTGCCAGCAGCTTAGGAAAGTGGAACACTGAAGCTTTCTTT
medium-sized | TRBJ1-3 | NA | TRBV7-9 | CASSSVPGRTGNTIYF | TGTGCCAGCAGCTCCGTTCCTGGGAGAACTGGAAACACCATATATTTT
NA | TRBJ2-7 | NA | TRBV7-8 | CASSLGGRPGEQYF | TGTGCCAGCAGCTTAGGGGGCAGGCCAGGCGAGCAGTACTTC
NA | TRBJ2-6 | TRBD1 | TRBV28 | CASIRGGRAGANVLTF | TGTGCCAGCATAAGAGGGGGCCGAGCTGGGGCCAACGTCCTGACTTTC
NA | TRBJ1-2 | NA | TRBV4-1 | CASSHGPGYGYTF | TGCGCCAGCAGCCATGGACCGGGGTATGGCTACACCTTC
once | TRBJ1-2 | TRBD1 | TRBV6-5 | CASRWTGTGEGYTF | TGTGCCAGCAGATGGACCGGGACAGGGGAGGGCTACACCTTC
NA | TRBJ2-7 | NA | TRBV29-1 | CSVEVTGSYEQYF | TGCAGCGTTGAAGTTACGGGTTCCTACGAGCAGTACTTC
NA | TRBJ2-1 | TRBD2 | TRBV3-1/TRBV3-2 | CASSRMIAGGLDEQFF | TGTGCCAGCAGCCGCATGATCGCGGGGGGGCTCGATGAGCAGTTCTTC
NA | TRBJ1-2 | NA | TRBV29-1 | CSVEGIEREGYTF | TGCAGCGTTGAGGGGATTGAGAGGGAGGGCTACACCTTC
once | TRBJ2-1 | TRBD2 | TRBV6-5 | CASSYSSAPLAGEQFF | TGTGCCAGCAGTTACTCGTCGGCCCCTCTAGCGGGTGAGCAGTTCTTC
NA | TRBJ2-5 | TRBD1 | TRBV3-1/TRBV3-2 | CASSPPLRWTGETQYF | TGTGCCAGCAGCCCTCCTTTAAGGTGGACAGGAGAGACCCAGTACTTC
NA | TRBJ2-5 | NA | TRBV30 | CAWSVGQGQETQYF | TGTGCCTGGAGTGTGGGGCAAGGTCAAGAGACCCAGTACTTC
once | TRBJ2-4 | NA | TRBV25-1 | CASSDVGGLGNIQYF | TGTGCCAGCAGTGATGTGGGGGGATTAGGAAACATTCAGTACTTC
NA | TRBJ2-3 | NA | TRBV5-6 | CASSLAGTDTQYF | TGTGCCAGCAGCTTGGCAGGGACAGATACGCAGTATTTT
NA | TRBJ1-3 | NA | TRBV6-5 | CASSYSRRPDGGTIYF | TGTGCCAGCAGTTACAGTCGCAGACCGGACGGCGGCACCATATATTTT
NA | TRBJ1-1 | TRBD1 | TRBV3-1/TRBV3-2 | CASTKQGGNTEAFF | TGTGCCAGCACCAAACAGGGGGGGAACACTGAAGCTTTCTTT
NA | TRBJ1-1 | NA | TRBV5-1 | CASSSSQGQASEAFF | TGCGCCAGCAGCTCGTCGCAGGGCCAGGCCTCTGAAGCTTTCTTT
NA | TRBJ2-1 | TRBD2 | TRBV6-6 | CASSPSWGGGRNEQFF | TGTGCCAGCAGCCCATCTTGGGGCGGGGGGCGCAATGAGCAGTTCTTC
NA | TRBJ2-3 | NA | TRBV6-6 | CASSKGTGLTDTQYF | TGTGCCAGCAGTAAAGGGACCGGGCTCACAGATACGCAGTATTTT
NA | TRBJ2-2 | NA | TRBV5-1 | CASSRGQEGTGELFF | TGCGCCAGCAGCCGGGGGCAGGAGGGGACCGGGGAGCTGTTTTTT
once | TRBJ2-1 | TRBD1 | TRBV24-1 | CATSDWTGSEQFF | TGTGCCACCAGTGATTGGACAGGGAGTGAGCAGTTCTTC
NA | TRBJ2-7 | TRBD1 | TRBV6-1 | CASSDSGQGGQQYF | TGTGCCAGCAGTGATTCCGGACAGGGGGGCCAGCAGTACTTC
NA | TRBJ1-1 | NA | TRBV1 | CTSSQVPSMNTEAFF | TGCACCAGCAGCCAAGTCCCGAGCATGAACACTGAAGCTTTCTTT
NA | TRBJ1-2 | NA | TRBV5-1 | CASSSTTAGDRGYTF | TGCGCCAGCAGCTCAACTACTGCAGGGGATCGAGGCTACACCTTC
NA | TRBJ1-1 | TRBD1 | TRBV3-1/TRBV3-2 | CASSLGTGGAGTEAFF | TGTGCCAGCAGCCTTGGGACAGGGGGCGCGGGCACTGAAGCTTTCTTT
NA | TRBJ1-1 | NA | TRBV6-2/TRBV6-3 | CASSQQGWGGAFF | TGTGCCAGCAGTCAACAGGGATGGGGTGGAGCTTTCTTT
NA | TRBJ1-2 | TRBD1 | TRBV7-2 | CASSPRTGLYGYTF | TGTGCCAGCAGCCCCCGGACAGGCCTATATGGCTACACCTTC
NA | TRBJ1-2 | NA | TRBV12-2 | CASRPPGTGGYTF | TGTGCAAGTCGACCTCCAGGGACGGGTGGCTACACCTTC
NA | TRBJ1-2 | NA | TRBV6-5 | CASKGGSEIGYTF | TGTGCCAGCAAGGGAGGATCCGAAATTGGCTACACCTTC
NA | TRBJ2-3 | NA | TRBV5-4 | CASSLAGTDTQYF | TGTGCCAGCAGCTTGGCGGGCACAGATACGCAGTATTTT
NA | TRBJ1-1 | NA | TRBV25-1 | CASSDQRLGSEAFF | TGTGCCAGCAGTGACCAGCGTCTGGGCTCTGAAGCTTTCTTT
once | TRBJ2-5 | TRBD2 | TRBV7-6 | CASSFRTSGGLVQETQYF | TGTGCCAGCAGCTTCCGGACTAGCGGGGGACTCGTCCAAGAGACCCAGTACTTC
NA | TRBJ2-2 | TRBD2 | TRBV3-1/TRBV3-2 | CASSRASGGTGELFF | TGTGCCAGCAGCCGCGCTAGCGGGGGAACCGGGGAGCTGTTTTTT
NA | TRBJ1-5 | NA | TRBV19 | CASSTQQNQPQHF | TGTGCCAGTAGTACGCAGCAGAATCAGCCCCAGCATTTT